This is a list of T cell receptor beta chains from one sample in a study of control samples from healthy donors and cancer patients. This table comes from immunoSEQ multiplex PCR, and its TCRdb copy is limited to in-frame clones, with some not included. The data show around 200,000 clones, about 95% seen once. The sample was blood. Receptors were obtained from a man aged 45-60 years in good health. The CDR3 runs from the conserved cysteine through the conserved F or W. Fields, in order: CDR3 DNA, CDR3 protein, clone size, V gene, J gene, D gene. The D gene is left open where the match is weak. Some rows have no size entry. The others give once, few or many, or a class for an expanded clone.

TGTGCCAGCAGCTTAGGTGGCAGGTTGAACACTGAAGCTTTCTTT,CASSLGGRLNTEAFF,once,TRBV7-8,TRBJ1-1,NA
TGCGCCAGCAGCCAAGACCCGCGGGGGTCCTCCTACGAGCAGTACTTC,CASSQDPRGSSYEQYF,NA,TRBV4-3,TRBJ2-7,TRBD2
TGCGCCAGCAGCATGACAGCCATAACGAACACCGGGGAGCTGTTTTTT,CASSMTAITNTGELFF,NA,TRBV5-1,TRBJ2-2,NA
TGTGCCAGCCAAAAAACCGAAGGGGGTGGTTCACCCCTCCACTTT,CASQKTEGGGSPLHF,NA,TRBV27,TRBJ1-6,NA
TGCGCCAGCAGCCAAGATTACTCGAGGGGGCGCCGTGATGAGGAAAAACTGTTTTTT,CASSQDYSRGRRDEEKLFF,NA,TRBV4-3,TRBJ1-4,TRBD1
TGTGCCAGCAGTGATAACGGGGGCTGGTCGTCCGGGGAGCTGTTTTTT,CASSDNGGWSSGELFF,NA,TRBV6-1,TRBJ2-2,NA
TGTGCCAGCTGCCTACTAGCGGGGGGGCTTAGAGAGACCCAGTACTTC,CASCLLAGGLRETQYF,NA,TRBV2,TRBJ2-5,TRBD2
TGCGCCAGCAGCGACCAGACTAGCGGGGCCTACAATGAGCAGTTCTTC,CASSDQTSGAYNEQFF,NA,TRBV5-1,TRBJ2-1,TRBD2
TGCGCCAGCAGCCAAGTACCCCGGGACAGGGGGGGGCCCGGGGAGCTGTTTTTT,CASSQVPRDRGGPGELFF,NA,TRBV4-1,TRBJ2-2,TRBD1
TGTGCCAGCAGTTACTCTGGGACAGTGAGCGGGGAGCTGTTTTTT,CASSYSGTVSGELFF,NA,TRBV6-5,TRBJ2-2,TRBD1
TGTGCCAGCAGCTTGATGGCGTTATCTAGCACAGATACGCAGTATTTT,CASSLMALSSTDTQYF,NA,TRBV7-6,TRBJ2-3,NA
TGTGCCAGCAGCCTAATCCCTTCGGGTGCCAAAAACATTCAGTACTTC,CASSLIPSGAKNIQYF,NA,TRBV28,TRBJ2-4,NA
TGTGCCAGCAGTTCCGACACTAGCAATCAGCCCCAGCATTTT,CASSSDTSNQPQHF,once,TRBV7-9,TRBJ1-5,NA
TGTGCCAGCTCCACATCAGCCGGGGGCCCCTACGAGCAGTACTTC,CASSTSAGGPYEQYF,NA,TRBV18,TRBJ2-7,NA
TGTGCCAGCAGCAAAGGACAGGAATCAGATACGCAGTATTTT,CASSKGQESDTQYF,NA,TRBV11-2,TRBJ2-3,TRBD1
TGTGCCAGCAGTTTAACAAATTCACCCCTCCACTTT,CASSLTNSPLHF,NA,TRBV27,TRBJ1-6,NA
TGTGCCAGCAGACCCCCGAGTCTGAACACTGAAGCTTTCTTT,CASRPPSLNTEAFF,once,TRBV7-9,TRBJ1-1,NA
TGTGCCAGCAGTCCCGGGACAGGGGGAGCGAGCACTGAAGCTTTCTTT,CASSPGTGGASTEAFF,NA,TRBV27,TRBJ1-1,TRBD1
TGTGCCAGCTCACCACCATCAGGGGGGAACTATGGCTACACCTTC,CASSPPSGGNYGYTF,NA,TRBV18,TRBJ1-2,TRBD1
TGTGCCAGCAGCTTAGTATCCCGGGACAGTGCGAATACCGGGGAGCTGTTTTTT,CASSLVSRDSANTGELFF,NA,TRBV11-2,TRBJ2-2,TRBD1
TGTGCCAGCAGCTTAAGGGGGGAGCCCAATGAGCAGTTCTTC,CASSLRGEPNEQFF,once,TRBV7-9,TRBJ2-1,NA
TGTGCCAGCTCCGGGACAGTTAGCAATCAGCCCCAGCATTTT,CASSGTVSNQPQHF,NA,TRBV18,TRBJ1-5,TRBD1
TGCGCCAGCAGCTTGGCTTCTACACTTGAGCAGTTCTTC,CASSLASTLEQFF,NA,TRBV5-1,TRBJ2-1,NA